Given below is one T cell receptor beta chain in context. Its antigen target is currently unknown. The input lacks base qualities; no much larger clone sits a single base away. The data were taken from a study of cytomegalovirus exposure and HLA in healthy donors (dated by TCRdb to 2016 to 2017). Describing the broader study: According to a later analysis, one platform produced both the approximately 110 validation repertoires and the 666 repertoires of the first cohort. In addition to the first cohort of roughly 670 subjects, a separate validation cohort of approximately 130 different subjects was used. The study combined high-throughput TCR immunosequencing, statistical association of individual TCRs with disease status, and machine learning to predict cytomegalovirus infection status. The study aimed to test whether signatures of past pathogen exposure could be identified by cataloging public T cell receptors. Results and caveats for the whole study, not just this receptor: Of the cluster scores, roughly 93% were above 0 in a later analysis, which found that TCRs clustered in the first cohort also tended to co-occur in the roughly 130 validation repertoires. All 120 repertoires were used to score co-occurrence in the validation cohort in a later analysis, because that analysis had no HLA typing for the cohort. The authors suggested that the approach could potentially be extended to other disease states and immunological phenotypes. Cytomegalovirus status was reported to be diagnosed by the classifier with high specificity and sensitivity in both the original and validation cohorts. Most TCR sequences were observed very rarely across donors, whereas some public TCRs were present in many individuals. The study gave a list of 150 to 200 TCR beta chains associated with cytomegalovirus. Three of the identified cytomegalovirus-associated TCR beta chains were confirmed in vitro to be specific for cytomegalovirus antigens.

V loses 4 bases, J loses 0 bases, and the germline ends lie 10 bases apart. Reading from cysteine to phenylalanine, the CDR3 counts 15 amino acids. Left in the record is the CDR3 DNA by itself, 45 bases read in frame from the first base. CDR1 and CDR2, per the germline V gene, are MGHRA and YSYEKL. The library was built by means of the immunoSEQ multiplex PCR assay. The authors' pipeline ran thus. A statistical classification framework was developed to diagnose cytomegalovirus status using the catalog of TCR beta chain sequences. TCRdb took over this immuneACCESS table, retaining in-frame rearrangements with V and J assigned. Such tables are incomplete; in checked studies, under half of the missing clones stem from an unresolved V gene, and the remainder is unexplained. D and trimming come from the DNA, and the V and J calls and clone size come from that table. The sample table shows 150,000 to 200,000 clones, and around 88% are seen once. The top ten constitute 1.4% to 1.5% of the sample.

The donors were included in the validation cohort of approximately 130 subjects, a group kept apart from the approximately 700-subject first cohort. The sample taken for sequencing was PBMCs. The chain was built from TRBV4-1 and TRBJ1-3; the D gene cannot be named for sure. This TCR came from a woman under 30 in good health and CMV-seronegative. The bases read TGCGCCAGCAGCCGATCAGACAACTCTGGAAACACCATATATTTT. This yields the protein CASSRSDNSGNTIYF.